The TCR beta chain described here comes from a study of blood T cell repertoires in COVID-19. The protocol was immunoSEQ multiplex PCR, while the TCRdb copy is restricted to in-frame clones and leaves out a portion. The sample lists approximately 210,000 clones, 70% to 90% occurring once. The V and J ends lost 7 bases and 8 bases respectively, with 10 bases between them. Looked up from germline, CDR1 is SGDLS and CDR2 is YYNGEE. The CDR3 covers 11 residues. The TCR comes from a woman in her seventies with active or convalescent COVID-19. The chain couples TRBV9 to TRBJ1-3; D uncertain. Sequencing was carried out using peripheral blood. The CDR3 here is CASSLGDTIYF. Written as DNA, the CDR3 is TGTGCCAGCTCCTTAGGAGACACCATATATTTT.